The 18 T cell receptor beta chains in this list originate from one sample, sequenced in a study of CD8+ T cells in alopecia areata. Extraction and reverse transcription of RNA yielded cDNA as the sequencing template. The protocol was immunoSEQ multiplex PCR, while the TCRdb copy is restricted to in-frame clones and leaves out a portion. In the table there are some 190,000 clones, about half of which are singletons. Treatment here: oral pan-JAK inhibitor, 5-10 mg twice daily. The sequenced sample was CD8+ T cells sorted from blood, obtained around week 54, from a patient treated with tofacitinib. Receptor source: a human donor with alopecia areata.

This clone was recorded a few times. The J gene is TRBJ1-2, the V gene TRBV19; D is unresolved. This CDR3 has 14 residues. Germline V CDR1 and CDR2: LNHDA, SQIVND (reference sequence). With 3 bases removed from V and 0 bases from J, the gap between germline ends came to 8 bases. Here the CDR3 DNA reads TGTGCCAGTAGTATCTCGCTGGCTAACTATGGCTACACCTTC. It codes for CASSISLANYGYTF.

This clone was seen repeatedly, ten times or more. The rearrangement joins TRBV9 to TRBJ1-1, with TRBD1 as a possible D gene (5 bases). The germline CDR1 and CDR2 sequences are SGDLS and YYNGEE. Trimming shortened V by 0 bases and J by 3 bases, and 15 bases separated the two germline ends. The CDR3 is 16 residues long. The CDR3 DNA reads as TGTGCCAGCAGCGTAGATGATGGGGGGGGTCACACTGAAGCTTTCTTT. The encoded protein is CASSVDDGGGHTEAFF.

V and J are TRBV9 and TRBJ2-1; 8 positions agree with TRBD1. CDR1 is SGDLS, CDR2 YYNGEE, per germline. CDR3 size: 15 residues. J gave up 8 bases and V 0 bases, and 7 bases lay outside the gene matches. In DNA form, the CDR3 reads TGTGCCAGCAGCGTAGGGTTACAGGGGGTGGATGAGCAGTTCTTC. It yields the protein CASSVGLQGVDEQFF.

This chain connects TRBV29-1 to TRBJ1-2; D is possibly TRBD1 (5 bases). Deletions cut 7 bases from V and 6 bases from J, with 12 bases between. From germline, CDR1 is SQVTM and CDR2 ANQGSEA. The CDR3 has 11 residues. CDR3 sequence: CSGAGIDGYTF. As DNA, the CDR3 is TGCAGCGGCGCAGGGATCGATGGCTACACCTTC.

The chain uses TRBV6-1 and TRBJ2-7; D gene uncertain. This CDR3 has 16 amino acids. Trimming cost V 0 bases and J 1 base, with 13 bases left between them. Germline assignment: CDR1 MNHNS and CDR2 SASEGT. The CDR3 DNA reads TGTGCCAGCAGTGAAGCGGTAGAAATCTTATCCTACGAGCAGTACTTC. It translates to CASSEAVEILSYEQYF.

The V and J genes are TRBV29-1 and TRBJ2-1; TRBD2 is a possible D gene (6 bases). This CDR3 comprises 14 residues. CDR1 and CDR2 from the germline V gene are SQVTM and ANQGSEA. Trimming shortened V by 4 bases and J by 4 bases, and 14 bases separated the two germline ends. In DNA, the CDR3 is TGCAGCGTTGTTTTGCGCGGGGATTACAATGAGCAGTTCTTC. Encoded protein: CSVVLRGDYNEQFF.

The chain joins TRBV29-1 to TRBJ2-5; 7 nucleotides line up with TRBD1. The CDR3 is 15 residues long. V was pared by 6 bases and J by 1 base, with 11 bases of the junction left unmatched. Germline lookup yields CDR1 SQVTM and CDR2 ANQGSEA. CDR3 sequence (DNA): TGCAGCGTCCCAGAGGACAGGCGATCCCAAGAGACCCAGTACTTC. Translation: CSVPEDRRSQETQYF. Drawing the rest from reference TRBV29-1 and TRBJ2-5, the complete variable domain is SAVISQKPSRDICQRGTSLTIQCQVDSQVTMMFWYRQQPGQSLTLIATANQGSEATYESGFVIDKFPISRPNLTFSTLTVSNMSPEDSSIYLCSVPEDRRSQETQYFGPGTRLLVL.

V is TRBV15 and J is TRBJ1-6; 9 nucleotides agree with TRBD1. With V trimmed by 8 bases and J by 15 bases, 8 bases remained unmatched. From germline, CDR1 is LNHNV and CDR2 YYDKDF (reference sequence). The CDR3 has 12 residues. This CDR3 is CATSGQGLNLHF. CDR3 bases: TGTGCCACCTCAGGACAGGGGCTGAACCTCCACTTT.

The genes are TRBV6-5 and TRBJ2-7, with TRBD1 identical over 9 bases. The V segment lost 6 bases and the J segment 2 bases; nucleotides outside the gene matches: 5. The CDR3 has 14 amino acids. The V gene's germline CDR1 is MNHEY and CDR2 SVGAGI. CDR3 nucleotide sequence: TGTGCCAGCAGCGACCGGGACAGGGCCTACGAGCAGTACTTC. This codes for CASSDRDRAYEQYF.

The chain couples TRBV5-1 to TRBJ2-5, with 8 nucleotides matching TRBD2. J lost 3 bases, V lost 1 base, and 2 bases had no gene match. The CDR3 has 14 residues. The germline V gene has CDR1 SGHRS and CDR2 YFSETQ. The CDR3 reads CASSLWGLEETQYF. CDR3 nucleotides: TGCGCCAGCAGCTTGTGGGGACTAGAAGAGACCCAGTACTTC.

The chain combines TRBV30 with TRBJ2-5, with 9 bases aligning to TRBD1. Germline V gives CDR1 GTSNPN, CDR2 SVGIG (reference sequence). V trimming: 7 bases; J trimming: 1 base; junction bases outside the gene matches: 4. The CDR3 has 13 residues. CDR3 in amino acids: CASDRGAQETQYF. For the CDR3, the DNA is TGTGCCTCGGACAGGGGAGCCCAAGAGACCCAGTACTTC. The full variable domain, in which reference TRBV30 and TRBJ2-5 provide the parts outside the CDR3, is SQTIHQWPATLVQPVGSPLSLECTVEGTSNPNLYWYRQAAGRGLQLLFYSVGIGQISSEVPQNLSASRPQDRQFILSSKKLLLSDSGFYLCASDRGAQETQYFGPGTRLLVL.

A single count supports this clone. DNA for the CDR3: TGTGCCAGCAGTTACTCCACGAGGTCCCATGACTACACCTTC. Translated, it gives CASSYSTRSHDYTF. V and J are TRBV6-5 and TRBJ1-2; D not resolved. Trimming pared 0 bases from V and 10 bases from J, leaving 15 bases between. This CDR3 spans 14 amino acids. Germline CDR1 is MNHEY and CDR2 is SVGAGI.

This clone showed up just a few times. J is TRBJ1-1 and V is TRBV7-9; D is unresolved. Germline V gives CDR1 SEHNR, CDR2 FQNEAQ (reference sequence). The V end lost 3 bases, the J end lost 1 base, and 9 bases lay between the germline ends. The CDR3 loop spans 14 amino acids. The CDR3 DNA is TGTGCCAGCAGCTTGATCGGCGGGAACACTGAAGCTTTCTTT. It translates to CASSLIGGNTEAFF.

V usage is TRBV6-6 and J usage is TRBJ2-6; D is perhaps TRBD1 (5 bases). CDR3 length equals 14 residues. Germline assignment: CDR1 MNHNY and CDR2 SVGAGI (reference sequence). V lost 8 bases, J lost 1 base, and 9 bases lay in between. The CDR3 DNA reads as TGTGCCAGCGGCAGGGTTTCTGGGGCCAACGTCCTGACTTTC. Protein: CASGRVSGANVLTF.

The chain joins TRBV30 to TRBJ2-7; D is possibly TRBD2 (5 bases). The V and J ends lost 3 bases and 5 bases respectively, with 17 bases between them. The CDR3 consists of 14 residues. The germline V gene encodes CDR1 GTSNPN and CDR2 SVGIG (reference sequence). CDR3: CAWSGYEEGHEQYF. For the CDR3, the DNA is TGTGCCTGGAGCGGCTATGAAGAGGGCCACGAGCAGTACTTC.

This chain uses TRBV10-3 with TRBJ1-5, with 7 bases fitting TRBD1. CDR1 is ENHRY and CDR2 is SYGVKD in the germline V gene. V shed 0 bases, J shed 4 bases, and the junction held 3 bases outside the gene matches. There are 15 residues in the CDR3. CDR3 residues: CAISESPGGNQPQHF. For the CDR3, the DNA is TGTGCCATCAGTGAGTCCCCAGGGGGAAATCAGCCCCAGCATTTT.

This clone was seen a handful of times. The chain recombines TRBV21-1 with TRBJ2-5; the tabulated D call, TRBD2, remains unverified against the DNA. TRBV21-1 is tagged as a pseudogene. This CDR3 is built from 15 residues. CDR3 sequence: CASSKAGLRGETQYF. The CDR3, as DNA: TGTGCCAGCAGCAAAGCGGGACTCCGGGGAGAGACCCAGTACTTC.

V and J are TRBV2 and TRBJ2-1; the match to TRBD2 covers 11 bases. CDR1 SNHLY and CDR2 FYNNEI come from the germline V gene. This CDR3 is 19 amino acids long. The V gene end was trimmed by 2 bases and the J gene end by 8 bases; junction bases not matched to a gene: 17. In DNA form, the CDR3 reads TGTGCCAGCAGTGAAAAAGATACAGTTAGTAGCGGGGGGGGAGATGAGCAGTTCTTC. It specifies CASSEKDTVSSGGGDEQFF. Complete variable domain (other parts from reference TRBV2 and TRBJ2-1): EPEVTQTPSHQVTQMGQEVILRCVPISNHLYFYWYRQILGQKVEFLVSFYNNEISEKSEIFDDQFSVERPDGSNFTLKIRSTKLEDSAMYFCASSEKDTVSSGGGDEQFFGPGTRLTVL.